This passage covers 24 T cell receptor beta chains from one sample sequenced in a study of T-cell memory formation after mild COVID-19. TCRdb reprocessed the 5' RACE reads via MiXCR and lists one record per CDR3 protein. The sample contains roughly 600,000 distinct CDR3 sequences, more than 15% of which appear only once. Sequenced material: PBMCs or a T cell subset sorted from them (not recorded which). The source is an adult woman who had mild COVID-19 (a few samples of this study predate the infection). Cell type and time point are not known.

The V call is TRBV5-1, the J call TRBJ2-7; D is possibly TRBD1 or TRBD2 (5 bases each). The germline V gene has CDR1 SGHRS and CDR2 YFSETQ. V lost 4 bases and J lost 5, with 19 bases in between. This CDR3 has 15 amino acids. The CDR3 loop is CASSPGQAGGDEQYF. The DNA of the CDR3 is TGCGCCAGCAGCCCGGGGCAGGCCGGAGGAGACGAGCAGTACTTC.

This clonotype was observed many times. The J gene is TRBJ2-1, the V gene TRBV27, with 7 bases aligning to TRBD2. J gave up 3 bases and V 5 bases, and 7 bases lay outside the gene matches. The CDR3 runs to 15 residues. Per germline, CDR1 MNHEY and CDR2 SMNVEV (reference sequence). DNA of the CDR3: TGTGCCAGCAGTCTCTCAGCGGGGAACTACAATGAGCAGTTCTTC. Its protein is CASSLSAGNYNEQFF.

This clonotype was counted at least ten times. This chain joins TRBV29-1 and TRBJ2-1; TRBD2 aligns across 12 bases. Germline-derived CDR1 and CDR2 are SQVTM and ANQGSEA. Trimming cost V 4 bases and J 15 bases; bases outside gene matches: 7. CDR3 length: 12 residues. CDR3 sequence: CSVGLAGERRFF. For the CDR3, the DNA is TGCAGCGTTGGACTAGCGGGAGAAAGGAGGTTCTTC.

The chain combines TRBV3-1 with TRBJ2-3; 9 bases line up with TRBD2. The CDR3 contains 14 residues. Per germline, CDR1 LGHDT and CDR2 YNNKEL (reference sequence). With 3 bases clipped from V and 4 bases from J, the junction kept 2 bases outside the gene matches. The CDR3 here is CASSHSGSADTQYF. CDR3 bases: TGTGCCAGCAGCCATAGCGGGAGTGCAGATACGCAGTATTTT.

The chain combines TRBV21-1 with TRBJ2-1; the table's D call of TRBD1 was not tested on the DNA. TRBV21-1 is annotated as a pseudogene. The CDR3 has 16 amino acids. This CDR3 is CASSPGGIPIYNEQFF. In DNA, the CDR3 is TGTGCCAGCAGTCCCGGGGGGATCCCCATTTACAATGAGCAGTTCTTC.

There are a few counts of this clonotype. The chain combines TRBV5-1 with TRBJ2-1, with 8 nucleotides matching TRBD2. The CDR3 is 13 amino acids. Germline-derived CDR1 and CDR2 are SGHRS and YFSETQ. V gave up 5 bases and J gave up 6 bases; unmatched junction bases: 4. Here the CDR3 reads CASRSGRANEQFF. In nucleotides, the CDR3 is TGCGCCAGCAGATCCGGGAGGGCCAATGAGCAGTTCTTC.

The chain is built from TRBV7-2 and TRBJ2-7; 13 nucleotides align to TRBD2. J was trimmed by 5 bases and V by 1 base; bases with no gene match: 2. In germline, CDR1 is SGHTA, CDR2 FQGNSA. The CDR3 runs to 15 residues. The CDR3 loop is CASSLEGLAGNEQYF. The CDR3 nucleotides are TGTGCCAGCAGCTTAGAGGGACTAGCGGGGAACGAGCAGTACTTC. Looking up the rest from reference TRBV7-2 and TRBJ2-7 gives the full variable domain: GAGVSQSPSNKVTEKGKDVELRCDPISGHTALYWYRQSLGQGLEFLIYFQGNSAPDKSGLPSDRFSAERTGGSVSTLTIQRTQQEDSAVYLCASSLEGLAGNEQYFGPGTRLTVT.

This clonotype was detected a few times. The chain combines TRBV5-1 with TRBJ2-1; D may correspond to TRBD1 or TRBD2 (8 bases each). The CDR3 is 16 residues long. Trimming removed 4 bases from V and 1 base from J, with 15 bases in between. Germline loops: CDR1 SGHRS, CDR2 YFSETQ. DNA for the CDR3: TGCGCCAGCAGCACGGGAGGGACAGGTTCCTACAATGAGCAGTTCTTC. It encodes CASSTGGTGSYNEQFF.

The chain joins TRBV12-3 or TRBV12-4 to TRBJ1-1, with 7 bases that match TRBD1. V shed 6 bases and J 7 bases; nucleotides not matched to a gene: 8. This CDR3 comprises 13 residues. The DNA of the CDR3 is TGTGCCAGCAGCCCAGGCAGGGGGATTGAAGCTTTCTTT. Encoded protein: CASSPGRGIEAFF.

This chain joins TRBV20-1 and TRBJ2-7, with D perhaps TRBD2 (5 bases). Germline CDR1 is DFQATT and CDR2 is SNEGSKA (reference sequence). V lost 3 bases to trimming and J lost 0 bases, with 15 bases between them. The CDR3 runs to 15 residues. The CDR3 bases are TGCAGTGCTAGTCACACGGGGTCGAGCTCCTACGAGCAGTACTTC. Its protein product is CSASHTGSSSYEQYF.

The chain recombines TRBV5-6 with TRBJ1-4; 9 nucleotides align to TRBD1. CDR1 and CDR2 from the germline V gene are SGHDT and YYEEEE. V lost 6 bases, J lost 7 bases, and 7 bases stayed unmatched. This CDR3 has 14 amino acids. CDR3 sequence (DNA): TGTGCCAGCACCGCCGGGACAGGGACTGAAAAACTGTTTTTT. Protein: CASTAGTGTEKLFF.

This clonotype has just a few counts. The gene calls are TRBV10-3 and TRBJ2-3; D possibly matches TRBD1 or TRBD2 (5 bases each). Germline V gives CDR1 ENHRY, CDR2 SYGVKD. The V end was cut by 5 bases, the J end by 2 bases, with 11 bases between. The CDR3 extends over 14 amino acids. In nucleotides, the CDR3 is TGTGCCATCAGTCCCGGGACGGACACAGATACGCAGTATTTT. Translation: CAISPGTDTDTQYF.

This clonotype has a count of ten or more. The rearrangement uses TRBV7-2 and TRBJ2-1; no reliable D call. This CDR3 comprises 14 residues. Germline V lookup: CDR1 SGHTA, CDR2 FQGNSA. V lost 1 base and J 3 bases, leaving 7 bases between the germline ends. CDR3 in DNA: TGTGCCAGCAGCTTAGATAGCTTCTACAATGAGCAGTTCTTC. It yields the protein CASSLDSFYNEQFF.

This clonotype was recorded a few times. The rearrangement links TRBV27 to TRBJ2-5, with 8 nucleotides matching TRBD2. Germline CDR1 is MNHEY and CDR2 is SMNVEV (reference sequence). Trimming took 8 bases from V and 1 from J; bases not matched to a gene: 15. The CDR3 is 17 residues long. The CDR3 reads CASRWTTGGNTQETQYF. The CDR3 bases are TGTGCCAGCCGTTGGACCACGGGGGGGAATACCCAAGAGACCCAGTACTTC.

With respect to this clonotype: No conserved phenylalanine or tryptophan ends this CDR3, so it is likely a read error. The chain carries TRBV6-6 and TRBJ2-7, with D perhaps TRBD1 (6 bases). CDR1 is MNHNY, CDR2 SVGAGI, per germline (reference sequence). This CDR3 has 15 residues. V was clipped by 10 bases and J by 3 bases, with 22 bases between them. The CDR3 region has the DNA TGTGCCACACGGAGTCCGGGACACCAGGGCTACGAGCAGTACTTG. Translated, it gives CATRSPGHQGYEQYL.

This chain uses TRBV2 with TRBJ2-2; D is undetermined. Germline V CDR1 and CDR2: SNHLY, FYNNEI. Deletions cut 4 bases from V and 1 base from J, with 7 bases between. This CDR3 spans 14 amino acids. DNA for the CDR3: TGTGCCAGCAGTGGATATGAGAACACCGGGGAGCTGTTTTTT. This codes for CASSGYENTGELFF.

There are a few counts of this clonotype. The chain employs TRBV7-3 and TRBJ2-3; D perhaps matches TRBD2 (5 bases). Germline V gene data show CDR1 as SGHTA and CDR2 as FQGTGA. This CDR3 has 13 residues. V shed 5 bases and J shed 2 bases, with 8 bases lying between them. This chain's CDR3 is CASSAGHTDTQYF. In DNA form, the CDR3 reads TGTGCCAGCAGCGCGGGTCACACAGATACGCAGTATTTT.

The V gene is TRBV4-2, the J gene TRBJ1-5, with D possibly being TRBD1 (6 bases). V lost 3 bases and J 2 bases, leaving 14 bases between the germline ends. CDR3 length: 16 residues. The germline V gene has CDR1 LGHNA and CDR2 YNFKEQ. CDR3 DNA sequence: TGTGCCAGCAGCCAGGGTGGACAGATACGCAATCAGCCCCAGCATTTT. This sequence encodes CASSQGGQIRNQPQHF.

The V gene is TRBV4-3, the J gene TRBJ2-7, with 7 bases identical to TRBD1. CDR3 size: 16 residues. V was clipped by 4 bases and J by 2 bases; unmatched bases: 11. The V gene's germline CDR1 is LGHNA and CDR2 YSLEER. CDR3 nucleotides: TGCGCCAGCAGCCCGACCTCACAGGGGCCCACCTACGAGCAGTACTTC. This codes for CASSPTSQGPTYEQYF.

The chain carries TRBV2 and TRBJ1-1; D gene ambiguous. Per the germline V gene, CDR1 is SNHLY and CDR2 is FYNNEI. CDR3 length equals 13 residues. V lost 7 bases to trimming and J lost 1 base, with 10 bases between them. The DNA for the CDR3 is TGTGCCAGCATCGGTCCTCCGAACACTGAAGCTTTCTTT. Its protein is CASIGPPNTEAFF. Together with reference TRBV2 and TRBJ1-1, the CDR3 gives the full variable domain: EPEVTQTPSHQVTQMGQEVILRCVPISNHLYFYWYRQILGQKVEFLVSFYNNEISEKSEIFDDQFSVERPDGSNFTLKIRSTKLEDSAMYFCASIGPPNTEAFFGQGTRLTVV.

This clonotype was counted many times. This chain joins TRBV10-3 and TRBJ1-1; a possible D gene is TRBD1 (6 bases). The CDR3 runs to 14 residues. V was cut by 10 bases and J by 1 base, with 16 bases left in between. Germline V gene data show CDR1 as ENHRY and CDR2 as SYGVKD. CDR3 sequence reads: CATSQPRGNTEAFF. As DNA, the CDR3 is TGTGCCACCTCCCAGCCCAGGGGGAACACTGAAGCTTTCTTT.

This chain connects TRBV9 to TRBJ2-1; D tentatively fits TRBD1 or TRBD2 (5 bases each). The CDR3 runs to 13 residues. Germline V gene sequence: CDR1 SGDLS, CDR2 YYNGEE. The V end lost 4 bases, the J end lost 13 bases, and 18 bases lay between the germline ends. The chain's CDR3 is CASSPPSGPRQFF. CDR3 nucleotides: TGTGCCAGCAGCCCCCCCTCGGGACCGCGACAGTTCTTC.

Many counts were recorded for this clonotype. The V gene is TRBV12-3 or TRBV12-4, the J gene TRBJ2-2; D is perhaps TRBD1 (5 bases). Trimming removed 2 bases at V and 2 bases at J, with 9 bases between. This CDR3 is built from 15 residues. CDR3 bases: TGTGCCAGCAGTTTAAGTGGACACAACACCGGGGAGCTGTTTTTT. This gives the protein CASSLSGHNTGELFF.

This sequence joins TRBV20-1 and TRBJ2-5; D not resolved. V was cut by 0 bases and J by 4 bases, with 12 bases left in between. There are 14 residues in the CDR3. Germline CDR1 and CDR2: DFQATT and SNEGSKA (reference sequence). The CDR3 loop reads CSARDQVGRETQYF. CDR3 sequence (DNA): TGCAGTGCTAGAGATCAGGTCGGAAGAGAGACCCAGTACTTC.